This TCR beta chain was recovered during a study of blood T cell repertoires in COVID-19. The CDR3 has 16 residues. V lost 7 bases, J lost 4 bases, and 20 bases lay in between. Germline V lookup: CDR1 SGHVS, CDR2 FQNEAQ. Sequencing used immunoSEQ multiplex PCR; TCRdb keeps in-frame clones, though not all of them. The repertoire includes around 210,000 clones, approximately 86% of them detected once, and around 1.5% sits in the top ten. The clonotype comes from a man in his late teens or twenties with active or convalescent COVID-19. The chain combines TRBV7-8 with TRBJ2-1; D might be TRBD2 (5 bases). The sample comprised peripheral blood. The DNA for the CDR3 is TGTGCCAGCACCAACGGTCAAGGACTCGAGTACAATGAGCAGTTCTTC. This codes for CASTNGQGLEYNEQFF.